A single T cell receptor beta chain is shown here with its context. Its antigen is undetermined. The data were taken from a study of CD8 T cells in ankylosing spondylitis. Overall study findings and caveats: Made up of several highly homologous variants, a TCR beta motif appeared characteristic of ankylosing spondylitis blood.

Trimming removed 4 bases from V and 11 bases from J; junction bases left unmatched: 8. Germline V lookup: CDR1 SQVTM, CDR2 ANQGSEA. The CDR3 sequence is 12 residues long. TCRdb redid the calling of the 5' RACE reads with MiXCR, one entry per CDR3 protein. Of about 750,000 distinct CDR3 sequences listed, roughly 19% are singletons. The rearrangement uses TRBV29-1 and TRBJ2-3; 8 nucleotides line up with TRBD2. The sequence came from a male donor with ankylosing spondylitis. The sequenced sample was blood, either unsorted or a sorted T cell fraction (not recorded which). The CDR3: CSVVAGGHLQYF. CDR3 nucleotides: TGCAGCGTTGTTGCGGGAGGCCACCTGCAGTATTTT.